One sample yielded the 28 T cell receptor beta chains listed below, sequenced in a study of blood T cell repertoires in COVID-19. The table came from immunoSEQ multiplex PCR; TCRdb's copy has only in-frame clones and leaves some out. Of about 130,000 clones in the sample, 81% were seen once. The specimen was peripheral blood. These receptors were taken from a woman in her sixties with active or convalescent COVID-19.

This chain joins TRBV2 and TRBJ1-2, with a weak D call TRBD1 (6 bases). The CDR3 sequence is 17 residues long. Germline CDR1 and CDR2: SNHLY and FYNNEI. Trimming cost V 9 bases and J 0 bases, with 23 bases left between them. The CDR3 coding sequence is TGTGCCAGTTGTCCCTCTTCATGGACAGAAGCTAACTATGGCTACACCTTC. Its protein is CASCPSSWTEANYGYTF.

This chain joins TRBV6-5 and TRBJ2-7, with TRBD1 identical over 9 bases. Trimming at V came to 6 bases and at J to 3 bases, leaving 6 bases not matched to a gene. This CDR3 contains 14 residues. Germline CDR1 reads MNHEY; CDR2 reads SVGAGI. CDR3 sequence reads: CASRLTGGNYEQYF. For the CDR3, the DNA is TGTGCCAGCAGGCTGACAGGGGGGAACTACGAGCAGTACTTC.

In its sample, this clone was seen a few times. V and J are TRBV28 and TRBJ2-7, with 9 bases fitting TRBD2. This CDR3 comprises 14 residues. Per germline, CDR1 MDHEN and CDR2 SYDVKM. The V segment lost 2 bases and the J segment 4 bases; nucleotides outside the gene matches: 3. CDR3 nucleotides: TGTGCCAGCAGTTTAGGGCGGGAGGGTTACGAGCAGTACTTC. This translates into CASSLGREGYEQYF.

The genes are TRBV28 and TRBJ2-7; a possible D gene is TRBD1 (5 bases). This CDR3 has 14 amino acids. The germline gives CDR1 MDHEN, CDR2 SYDVKM. V was pared by 3 bases and J by 0 bases, with 9 bases between. The DNA of the CDR3 is TGTGCCAGCAGTTTTTCGGACAACTCCTACGAGCAGTACGTC. This translates into CASSFSDNSYEQYV.

The chain combines TRBV9 with TRBJ2-3; D is ambiguous. The CDR3 length is 12 residues. V gave up 1 base and J gave up 6 bases, with 6 bases separating them. Germline lookup yields CDR1 SGDLS and CDR2 YYNGEE. The CDR3 nucleotides read TGTGCCAGCAGCGTATTCGGGGATACGCAGTATTTT. This sequence encodes CASSVFGDTQYF.

CDR3: CSADTGTEAFF. The CDR3 DNA sequence: TGCAGTGCCGATACAGGGACTGAAGCTTTCTTT. The rearrangement links TRBV20-1 to TRBJ1-1, with a weak D call TRBD1 (6 bases). The V gene's germline CDR1 is DFQATT and CDR2 SNEGSKA (reference sequence). This CDR3 is 11 amino acids long. Trimming removed 6 bases from V and 5 bases from J, with 10 bases in between.

Here the CDR3 reads CASRTGGTDTQYF. The CDR3 DNA sequence: TGTGCCAGCAGAACAGGGGGCACAGATACGCAGTATTTT. The chain links TRBV6-1 to TRBJ2-3, with 7 bases identical to TRBD1. V lost 6 bases and J lost 1; bases outside the gene matches: 1. CDR1 is MNHNS, CDR2 SASEGT, per germline. The CDR3 length is 13 residues.

This rearrangement joins TRBV4-2 to TRBJ1-4; D remains ambiguous. V lost 4 bases to trimming and J lost 4 bases, with 13 bases between them. The CDR3 runs 15 residues. CDR1 is LGHNA and CDR2 is YNFKEQ in the germline V gene. The CDR3 nucleotides read TGTGCCAGCAGCCGGAGTACGGTTTATAATGAAAAACTGTTTTTT. Its protein is CASSRSTVYNEKLFF.

This chain connects TRBV10-3 to TRBJ1-5; D is ambiguous. The germline V and J ends were trimmed by 8 bases and 5 bases, with 10 bases remaining between them. This CDR3 contains 12 residues. CDR1 ENHRY and CDR2 SYGVKD come from the germline V gene. The CDR3 DNA follows: TGTGCCATCGGAGACGGCGATCAGCCCCAGCATTTT. As protein: CAIGDGDQPQHF.

The chain recombines TRBV7-2 with TRBJ2-1; D perhaps matches TRBD2 (6 bases). With 0 bases removed from V and 4 bases from J, the gap between germline ends came to 7 bases. The germline CDR1 and CDR2 sequences are SGHTA and FQGNSA. The CDR3 totals 14 residues. CDR3 loop: CASSLAGGYNEQFF. In nucleotides, the CDR3 is TGTGCCAGCAGCTTAGCGGGGGGATACAATGAGCAGTTCTTC.

The V call is TRBV28, the J call TRBJ2-7; TRBD1 matches 12 bases. The CDR3 is 13 residues long. Per the germline V gene, CDR1 is MDHEN and CDR2 is SYDVKM. Trimming cost V 8 bases and J 4 bases; bases outside gene matches: 3. CDR3 residues: CASGGQGAYEQYF. The CDR3 nucleotides are TGTGCCAGCGGGGGACAGGGGGCTTACGAGCAGTACTTC. The entire variable domain, with the rest obtained from reference TRBV28 and TRBJ2-7, is as follows: DVKVTQSSRYLVKRTGEKVFLECVQDMDHENMFWYRQDPGLGLRLIYFSYDVKMKEKGDIPEGYSVSREKKERFSLILESASTNQTSMYLCASGGQGAYEQYFGPGTRLTVT.

The CDR3 region has the DNA TGTGCCACCCGGGGACAGCAACACACAGATACGCAGTATTTT. Translating gives CATRGQQHTDTQYF. This chain connects TRBV5-4 to TRBJ2-3; 7 bases align to TRBD1. J was trimmed by 2 bases and V by 9 bases; bases with no gene match: 9. In germline, CDR1 is SGHNT, CDR2 YYREEE (reference sequence). The length of the CDR3 is 14 residues. Complete variable domain (other parts from reference TRBV5-4 and TRBJ2-3): ETGVTQSPTHLIKTRGQQVTLRCSSQSGHNTVSWYQQALGQGPQFIFQYYREEENGRGNFPPRFSGLQFPNYSSELNVNALELDDSALYLCATRGQQHTDTQYFGPGTRLTVL.

DNA for the CDR3: TGCGCCAGCCTAATGAACACTGAAGCTTTCTTT. This sequence encodes CASLMNTEAFF. The chain recombines TRBV10-2 with TRBJ1-1, with D uncertain. There are 11 residues in the CDR3. V was trimmed by 8 bases and J by 0 bases, leaving 4 bases between them. CDR1 and CDR2 (germline): WSHSY, SAAADI.

The chain's CDR3 is CASSLVGVYGYTF. The CDR3 nucleotides read TGTGCCAGCAGCTTAGTAGGGGTCTATGGCTACACCTTC. The V gene is TRBV7-9, the J gene TRBJ1-2, with a possible D match to TRBD1 (5 bases). Per the germline V gene, CDR1 is SEHNR and CDR2 is FQNEAQ (reference sequence). The V and J ends lost 1 base and 4 bases respectively, with 7 bases between them. CDR3 size: 13 residues.

The chain uses TRBV28 and TRBJ2-2, with TRBD2 matching over 9 bases. There are 16 residues in the CDR3. J was trimmed by 7 bases and V by 5 bases; bases with no gene match: 11. The germline gives CDR1 MDHEN, CDR2 SYDVKM. The CDR3 spells CASSPIVAGGSGELFF. CDR3 nucleotides: TGTGCCAGCAGTCCTATCGTGGCGGGAGGGAGCGGGGAGCTGTTTTTT.

The rearrangement links TRBV10-3 to TRBJ1-3; D gene uncertain. The CDR3 has 12 amino acids. Between the trimmed V and J ends, which lost 8 bases and 0 bases, there was a span of 5 bases. Germline CDR1 reads ENHRY; CDR2 reads SYGVKD. In DNA, the CDR3 is TGTGCCATCGTCGGCTCTGGAAACACCATATATTTT. This codes for CAIVGSGNTIYF.

The chain has TRBV7-3 and TRBJ2-2; the D is unclear. CDR1 SGHTA and CDR2 FQGTGA come from the germline V gene. CDR3 length: 15 residues. V lost 1 base, J lost 6 bases, and 12 bases lay in between. CDR3 amino acids: CASSLSSSASGELFF. The CDR3 coding sequence is TGTGCCAGCAGCTTAAGCTCGAGCGCCTCCGGGGAGCTGTTTTTT.

The rearrangement uses TRBV5-4 and TRBJ1-3, with a weak D call TRBD1 (5 bases). Trimming removed 4 bases at V and 1 base at J, with 9 bases between. The CDR3 length is 14 residues. CDR1 and CDR2 from the germline V gene are SGHNT and YYREEE (reference sequence). The CDR3 reads CASSPQGSGNTIYF. The DNA for the CDR3 is TGTGCCAGCAGCCCCCAGGGATCTGGAAACACCATATATTTT.

The rearrangement links TRBV5-4 to TRBJ1-2; TRBD1 matches at 7 bases. The length of the CDR3 is 16 residues. Germline V lookup: CDR1 SGHNT, CDR2 YYREEE (reference sequence). The junction had 11 bases not matched to a gene; V was cut back by 4 bases and J by 2 bases. The CDR3 DNA sequence: TGTGCCAGCAGCCGAATGACGCAGGGGGGAAACTATGGCTACACCTTC. Amino acids: CASSRMTQGGNYGYTF. The full variable domain, its missing parts supplied by reference TRBV5-4 and TRBJ1-2, is ETGVTQSPTHLIKTRGQQVTLRCSSQSGHNTVSWYQQALGQGPQFIFQYYREEENGRGNFPPRFSGLQFPNYSSELNVNALELDDSALYLCASSRMTQGGNYGYTFGSGTRLTVV.

The rearrangement joins TRBV3-1 (or the pseudogene TRBV3-2) to TRBJ2-3; D not certain. The CDR3 sequence is 16 residues long. V shed 3 bases and J shed 0 bases, with 13 bases lying between them. Germline loops: CDR1 LGHDT, CDR2 YNNKEL (reference sequence). CDR3 amino acids: CASSHTSRRSTDTQYF. DNA for the CDR3: TGTGCCAGCAGCCATACTTCGAGGAGAAGCACAGATACGCAGTATTTT.

The rearrangement uses TRBV6-2 or TRBV6-3 and TRBJ2-5, with 8 bases identical to TRBD2. CDR1 is MNHEY, CDR2 SVGEGT, per germline. The CDR3 sequence is 16 residues long. V shed 2 bases, J shed 1 base, and the junction held 6 bases outside the gene matches. In DNA, the CDR3 is TGTGCCAGCAGTTACCCCCGGGGGGGCCTCCAAGAGACCCAGTACTTC. This gives the protein CASSYPRGGLQETQYF.

The chain recombines TRBV7-8 with TRBJ1-4; perhaps TRBD1 as D (5 bases). Germline V CDR1 and CDR2: SGHVS, FQNEAQ. This CDR3 has 16 residues. Between the trimmed V and J ends, which lost 2 bases and 2 bases, there was a span of 12 bases. CDR3 bases: TGTGCCAGCAGCTTATTACCAGGGCCGACTAATGAAAAACTGTTTTTT. Encoded protein: CASSLLPGPTNEKLFF.

This rearrangement joins TRBV6-5 to TRBJ1-2; 9 bases map to TRBD1. This CDR3 is built from 12 residues. The V gene end was trimmed by 7 bases and the J gene end by 4 bases; junction bases not matched to a gene: 1. CDR1 is MNHEY, CDR2 SVGAGI, per germline. The CDR3 here is CASTTGGYGYTF. CDR3 in DNA: TGTGCCAGCACGACAGGGGGCTATGGCTACACCTTC.

The table lists this clone with a few counts. V gene TRBV19 combines with J gene TRBJ1-6; 8 positions agree with TRBD1. The CDR3 loop spans 15 amino acids. V dropped 6 bases and J dropped 10; count of bases not matched to a gene: 11. The germline CDR1 and CDR2 sequences are LNHDA and SQIVND (reference sequence). CDR3 sequence reads: CASSLRGREGSPLHF. CDR3 bases: TGTGCCAGTAGCCTCAGGGGGCGCGAAGGGTCACCCCTCCACTTT.

The chain joins TRBV5-6 to TRBJ1-2; 10 bases are shared with TRBD1. In germline, CDR1 is SGHDT, CDR2 YYEEEE. Trimming cost V 6 bases and J 8 bases; bases outside gene matches: 13. The CDR3 runs 15 residues. The CDR3 is CASKVIGQGGKGYTF. For the CDR3, the DNA is TGTGCCAGCAAGGTTATCGGACAGGGGGGCAAAGGCTACACCTTC.

The J gene is TRBJ1-1, the V gene TRBV4-1; D is unclear. This CDR3 spans 13 amino acids. V dropped 0 bases and J dropped 11 bases, with 13 bases sitting between them. Per the germline V gene, CDR1 is MGHRA and CDR2 is YSYEKL. CDR3 nucleotide sequence: TGCGCCAGCAGCCAAGATGGTTCCGCCGGGGCTTTCTTT. As protein: CASSQDGSAGAFF.

The CDR3: CASSLLGGEADTQYF. In DNA form, the CDR3 reads TGTGCCAGCAGTTTATTAGGGGGCGAAGCAGATACGCAGTATTTT. The rearrangement links TRBV28 to TRBJ2-3, with 7 nucleotides matching TRBD1. Unmatched junction bases numbered 5, after V lost 1 base and J lost 4 bases. Germline-derived CDR1 and CDR2 are MDHEN and SYDVKM. The CDR3 covers 15 residues.

The sample holds a few counts of this clone. The chain uses TRBV11-2 and TRBJ1-2; 11 positions agree with TRBD1. After removal of 4 bases from V and 4 bases from J, the junction contained 8 bases not matched to a gene. Germline assignment: CDR1 SGHAT and CDR2 FQNNGV. This CDR3 has 16 residues. This CDR3 is CASSSIRDRGTYGYTF. The DNA for the CDR3 is TGTGCCAGCAGCTCAATCCGGGACAGGGGGACCTATGGCTACACCTTC. The whole variable domain, remainder taken from reference TRBV11-2 and TRBJ1-2, is EAGVAQSPRYKIIEKRQSVAFWCNPISGHATLYWYQQILGQGPKLLIQFQNNGVVDDSQLPKDRFSAERLKGVDSTLKIQPAKLEDSAVYLCASSSIRDRGTYGYTFGSGTRLTVV.